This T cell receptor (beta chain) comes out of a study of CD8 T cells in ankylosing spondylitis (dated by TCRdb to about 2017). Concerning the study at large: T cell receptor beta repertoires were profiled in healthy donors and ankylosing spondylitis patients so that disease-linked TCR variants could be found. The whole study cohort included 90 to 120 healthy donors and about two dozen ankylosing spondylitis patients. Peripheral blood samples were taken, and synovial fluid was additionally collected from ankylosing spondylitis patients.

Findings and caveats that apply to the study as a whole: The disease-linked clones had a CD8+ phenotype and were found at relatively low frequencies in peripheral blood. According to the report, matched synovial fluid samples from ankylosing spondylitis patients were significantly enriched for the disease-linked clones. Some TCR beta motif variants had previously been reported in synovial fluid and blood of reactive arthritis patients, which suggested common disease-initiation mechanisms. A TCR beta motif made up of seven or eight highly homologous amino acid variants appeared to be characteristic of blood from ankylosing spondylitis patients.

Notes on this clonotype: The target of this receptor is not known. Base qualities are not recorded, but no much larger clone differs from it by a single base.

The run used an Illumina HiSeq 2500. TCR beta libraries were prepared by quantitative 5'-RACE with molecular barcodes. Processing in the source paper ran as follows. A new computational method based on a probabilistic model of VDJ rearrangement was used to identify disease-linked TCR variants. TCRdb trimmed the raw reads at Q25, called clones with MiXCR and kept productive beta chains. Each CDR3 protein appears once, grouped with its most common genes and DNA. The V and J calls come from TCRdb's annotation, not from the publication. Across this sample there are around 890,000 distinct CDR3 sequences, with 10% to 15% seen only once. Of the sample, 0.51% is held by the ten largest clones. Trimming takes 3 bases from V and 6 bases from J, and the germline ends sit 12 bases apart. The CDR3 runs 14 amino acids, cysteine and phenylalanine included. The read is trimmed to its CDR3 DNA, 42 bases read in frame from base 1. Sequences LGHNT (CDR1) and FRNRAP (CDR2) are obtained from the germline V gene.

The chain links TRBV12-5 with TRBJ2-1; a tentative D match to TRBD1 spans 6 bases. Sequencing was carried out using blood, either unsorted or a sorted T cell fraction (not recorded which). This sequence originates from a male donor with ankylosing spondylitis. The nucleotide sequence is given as TGTGCTAGTGGTTTTGTAGGCAGGGGCAATGAGCAGTTCTTC. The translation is CASGFVGRGNEQFF.